The rows below give T cell receptor beta chains drawn from one sample of a study of graft-versus-host responses after intestinal transplantation. Sequencing was performed with immunoSEQ multiplex PCR; in TCRdb, only in-frame clones are kept and a portion is missing. Of around 120,000 clones listed, 90% are singletons. Their antigens are not known. This specimen consisted of unstimulated CD4+ T cells sorted from spleen or lymph node cells, obtained before intestinal transplant. The receptors here all came from a human donor who received an intestinal transplant. The CDR3 runs from the conserved cysteine through the conserved F or W. Fields, in order: clone size, J gene, V gene, D gene, CDR3 protein, CDR3 DNA. D genes are given only for firm matches. Rows give clone size only sometimes, using once, few, many, or a class for an expanded clone.

>-|TRBJ1-6|TRBV4-3|TRBD1
CASSQDFGQGAYNSPLHF
TGCGCCAGCAGCCAAGATTTCGGACAGGGGGCCTATAATTCACCCCTCCACTTT
>-|TRBJ1-1|TRBV29-1|TRBD1
CSVRPGTGGTEAFF
TGCAGCGTTCGTCCCGGGACAGGGGGCACTGAAGCTTTCTTT
>-|TRBJ2-7|TRBV6-1|-
CASRGSWSKAYEQYF
TGTGCCAGCAGAGGTAGCTGGTCCAAAGCCTACGAGCAGTACTTC
>-|TRBJ1-4|TRBV4-1|TRBD1
CASSLQQGTELEKLFF
TGCGCCAGCAGCCTCCAACAAGGGACAGAACTCGAAAAACTGTTTTTT
>-|TRBJ2-5|TRBV14|TRBD2
CASSQAPQRGGGETQYF
TGTGCCAGCAGCCAAGCCCCTCAGCGGGGGGGTGGGGAGACCCAGTACTTC
>-|TRBJ2-7|TRBV5-1|-
CASSFEGLGEQYF
TGCGCCAGCAGCTTTGAGGGATTGGGGGAGCAGTACTTC
>-|TRBJ1-5|TRBV7-9|-
CASSLGGQPQHF
TGTGCCAGCAGCCTGGGGGGTCAGCCCCAGCATTTT
>once|TRBJ1-2|TRBV27|-
CASSLVGGPNYGYTF
TGTGCCAGCAGTTTAGTCGGAGGGCCCAACTATGGCTACACCTTC
>few|TRBJ1-2|TRBV6-5|-
CASSYTGRGNVNGYTF
TGTGCCAGCAGTTATACCGGGAGGGGAAATGTTAATGGCTACACCTTC
>once|TRBJ1-5|TRBV30|-
CAWSVQANQPQHF
TGTGCCTGGAGTGTACAGGCTAATCAGCCCCAGCATTTT
>once|TRBJ2-7|TRBV7-2|-
CASSLDGTLYEQYF
TGTGCCAGCAGCTTAGACGGGACACTATACGAGCAGTACTTC
>-|TRBJ2-3|TRBV30|TRBD1
CACMKDRGRMTQYF
TGTGCCTGTATGAAGGACAGGGGCCGGATGACGCAGTATTTT
>few|TRBJ1-5|TRBV29-1|TRBD1
CSVRGQGGNQPQHF
TGCAGCGTCAGGGGACAGGGAGGTAATCAGCCCCAGCATTTT
>-|TRBJ1-6|TRBV2|-
CASSSQTGVNSPLHF
TGTGCCAGCAGCTCACAGACAGGTGTAAATTCACCCCTCCACTTT
>-|TRBJ1-4|TRBV2|-
CASTGFIGKLFF
TGTGCCAGCACGGGGTTTATCGGAAAACTGTTTTTT
>-|TRBJ2-5|TRBV7-9|TRBD1
CASTPGGSWETQYF
TGTGCCAGCACCCCAGGGGGCTCCTGGGAGACCCAGTACTTC
>-|TRBJ1-2|TRBV10-3|TRBD1
CAISEDREIYGYTF
TGTGCCATCAGTGAGGACAGGGAAATCTATGGCTACACCTTC
>-|TRBJ1-5|TRBV6-1|-
CASSDWGVDSNQPQHF
TGTGCCAGCAGTGATTGGGGGGTCGATAGCAATCAGCCCCAGCATTTT
>-|TRBJ2-7|TRBV13|-
CASSLRGLGGWHEQYF
TGTGCCAGCAGCTTAAGGGGGCTGGGGGGCTGGCACGAGCAGTACTTC
>once|TRBJ2-7|TRBV9|-
CVSSPGQWVHEQYF
TGTGTCAGCAGCCCTGGACAGTGGGTCCACGAGCAGTACTTC
>-|TRBJ2-3|TRBV1|-
CTSSHAGGFTDTQYF
TGCACCAGCAGCCACGCGGGAGGCTTCACAGATACGCAGTATTTT
>once|TRBJ1-3|TRBV7-2|-
CASSFGHQGNTIYF
TGTGCCAGCAGCTTCGGACATCAGGGAAACACCATATATTTT
>few|TRBJ2-7|TRBV5-1|TRBD1
CASSLDGQGTYEQYF
TGCGCCAGCAGCTTGGACGGACAGGGGACCTACGAGCAGTACTTC
>-|TRBJ2-7|TRBV4-2|-
CASSRSVVGSSYEQYF
TGTGCCAGCAGCCGCTCGGTGGTCGGGAGCTCCTACGAGCAGTACTTC
>-|TRBJ1-2|TRBV28|-
CASSRSYYGYTF
TGTGCCAGCAGCAGAAGTTACTATGGCTACACCTTC
>-|TRBJ1-2|TRBV18|-
CASSPPWGVEGYTF
TGTGCCAGCTCACCACCGTGGGGGGTTGAGGGCTACACCTTC
>-|TRBJ1-2|TRBV6-5|TRBD1
CASSYEPGQVESYTF
TGTGCCAGCAGTTACGAACCGGGACAGGTAGAGAGCTACACCTTC
>-|TRBJ2-1|TRBV7-9|TRBD2
CASSQTSGGDNEQFF
TGTGCCAGCAGCCAAACTAGCGGGGGGGACAATGAGCAGTTCTTC
>-|TRBJ2-1|TRBV7-2|-
CASSFRAYNEQFF
TGTGCCAGCAGCTTCCGGGCCTACAATGAGCAGTTCTTC
>-|TRBJ2-1|TRBV5-1|-
CASSFDPSPGANEQFF
TGCGCCAGCAGCTTTGACCCATCCCCAGGGGCCAATGAGCAGTTCTTC
>-|TRBJ2-5|TRBV19|TRBD2
CASSIVGLAEGGSETQYF
TGTGCCAGTAGTATAGTAGGGCTAGCGGAGGGAGGATCTGAGACCCAGTACTTC
>-|TRBJ2-7|TRBV23-1|-
CASSQSRARYEQYF
TGCGCCAGCAGTCAATCCCGAGCGAGGTACGAGCAGTACTTC
>-|TRBJ1-6|TRBV15|TRBD1
CATSREGGNSPLHF
TGTGCCACCAGCAGAGAAGGGGGCAATTCACCCCTCCACTTT
>-|TRBJ1-1|TRBV28|TRBD1
CASSWPSGQGDTEAFF
TGTGCCAGCAGTTGGCCGTCGGGACAGGGAGACACTGAAGCTTTCTTT
>-|TRBJ2-1|TRBV2|-
CASSPHNSYNEQFF
TGTGCCAGCAGTCCACACAACTCCTACAATGAGCAGTTCTTC
>few|TRBJ1-1|TRBV29-1|-
CSVEKQLMNTEAFF
TGCAGCGTTGAAAAACAGCTGATGAACACTGAAGCTTTCTTT
>-|TRBJ2-7|TRBV4-2|TRBD2
CASSRRTSGHSYEQYF
TGTGCCAGCAGCCGCCGGACTAGCGGACACTCCTACGAGCAGTACTTC
>-|TRBJ2-1|TRBV4-3|-
CASSQDLVSSYNEQFF
TGCGCCAGCAGCCAAGATCTGGTTAGTTCCTACAATGAGCAGTTCTTC
>-|TRBJ2-1|TRBV4-1|-
CASSQLERRRSDNEQFF
TGCGCCAGCAGCCAGCTAGAGAGAAGGAGGTCGGACAATGAGCAGTTCTTC
>-|TRBJ2-5|TRBV15|TRBD2
CATSRGLAETQYF
TGTGCCACCAGCAGAGGACTAGCCGAGACCCAGTACTTC
>-|TRBJ2-2|TRBV10-2|-
CASSGSRGLFF
TGCGCCAGCAGTGGAAGCAGGGGGCTGTTTTTT